The 7 T cell receptor beta chains below all came from one sample that was sequenced in a study of tumor T cells in aggressive B-cell lymphoma. The table came from immunoSEQ multiplex PCR; TCRdb's copy has only in-frame clones and leaves some out. Of some 5,900 clones listed, about 80% were seen once; the top ten hold approximately 8%. The specimen was tumor tissue. Receptors originate from an adult with diffuse large B cell lymphoma.

The V call is TRBV4-1, the J call TRBJ2-3; 15 positions match TRBD2. The CDR3 totals 17 residues. From germline, CDR1 is MGHRA and CDR2 YSYEKL. V dropped 4 bases and J dropped 5; count of bases not matched to a gene: 7. The CDR3 sequence: CASSLPGLAGGRDTQYF. The CDR3 nucleotides are TGCGCCAGCAGCCTCCCTGGACTAGCGGGAGGGCGAGATACGCAGTATTTT.

The chain has TRBV28 and TRBJ2-3; 8 bases match TRBD2. CDR3 size: 15 residues. Germline CDR1 is MDHEN and CDR2 is SYDVKM. V trimming: 8 bases; J trimming: 4 bases; junction bases outside the gene matches: 11. The CDR3 nucleotides read TGTGCCAGCCGGGGCAGCGGGAGTTTTGCAGATACGCAGTATTTT. Protein sequence: CASRGSGSFADTQYF.

The J gene is TRBJ2-5, the V gene TRBV29-1; possible D gene TRBD1, 6 bases. The CDR3 totals 13 residues. With 1 base removed from V and 4 bases from J, the gap between germline ends came to 10 bases. Germline assignment: CDR1 SQVTM and CDR2 ANQGSEA. CDR3 sequence reads: CSVEGTVGETQYF. DNA for the CDR3: TGCAGCGTTGAAGGGACAGTCGGAGAGACCCAGTACTTC.

This rearrangement joins TRBV5-1 to TRBJ2-7; 9 positions match TRBD1. Germline CDR1 and CDR2: SGHRS and YFSETQ. V lost 7 bases to trimming and J lost 3 bases; unmatched junction nucleotides: 8. The CDR3 is 14 amino acids. The CDR3 protein is CASSRDRDLYEQYF. The CDR3 DNA reads TGCGCCAGCTCCCGGGACAGGGACCTCTACGAGCAGTACTTC.

The chain combines TRBV4-1 with TRBJ2-7; D is possibly TRBD2 (6 bases). This CDR3 has 14 residues. The germline V and J ends were trimmed by 1 base and 2 bases, with 9 bases remaining between them. The germline gives CDR1 MGHRA, CDR2 YSYEKL. The DNA of the CDR3 is TGCGCCAGCAGCCAAGGGGGGGAAGCCTACGAGCAGTACTTC. Its translation: CASSQGGEAYEQYF.

The chain carries TRBV10-3 and TRBJ1-4; a weak D match, TRBD1 (5 bases). Per germline, CDR1 ENHRY and CDR2 SYGVKD. Trimming pared 6 bases from V and 8 bases from J, leaving 13 bases between. This CDR3 region has 13 residues. CDR3 protein: CAIRGGAEEKLFF. Here the CDR3 DNA reads TGTGCCATCAGAGGAGGGGCTGAAGAAAAACTGTTTTTT.

The chain is built from TRBV5-6 and TRBJ2-2; D is possibly TRBD1 (5 bases). Germline CDR1 is SGHDT and CDR2 is YYEEEE. The CDR3 covers 17 residues. V was pared by 2 bases and J by 0 bases, with 14 bases between. CDR3 sequence reads: CASSLEAGFSNTGELFF. The CDR3 coding sequence is TGTGCCAGCAGCTTAGAAGCAGGGTTTTCGAACACCGGGGAGCTGTTTTTT.